The 17 T cell receptor beta chains below all came from one sample that was sequenced in a study of control samples from healthy donors and cancer patients. Libraries were prepared by immunoSEQ multiplex PCR; TCRdb keeps only in-frame clonotypes and omits some of them. The sample consists of about 94,000 clones, about nine tenths of them appearing once. Sequences were obtained from blood. The receptors here all came from a young woman in good health.

CDR3 residues: CASSLPPNSNQPQHF. The CDR3, as DNA: TGTGCCAGCAGTTTGCCCCCAAATAGCAATCAGCCCCAGCATTTT. The V gene is TRBV27, the J gene TRBJ1-5; the D is unclear. Germline V CDR1 and CDR2: MNHEY, SMNVEV (reference sequence). V dropped 3 bases and J dropped 0 bases, with 9 bases sitting between them. The CDR3 is 15 amino acids.

The chain couples TRBV7-6 to TRBJ2-3; D is ambiguous. The germline V gene encodes CDR1 SGHVS and CDR2 FNYEAQ. V was clipped by 3 bases and J by 6 bases, with 7 bases between them. This CDR3 spans 12 amino acids. CDR3 amino acids: CASSFMGDTQYF. DNA of the CDR3: TGTGCCAGCAGCTTCATGGGCGATACGCAGTATTTT.

This chain links TRBV29-1 with TRBJ1-2, with 8 positions matching TRBD1. V lost 7 bases to trimming and J lost 11 bases; unmatched junction nucleotides: 15. The CDR3 covers 13 residues. Germline assignment: CDR1 SQVTM and CDR2 ANQGSEA. The CDR3 DNA reads as TGCAGCGCTACGGGCCAGGGGGCGAACGGGTACACCTTC. Translated: CSATGQGANGYTF.

The J gene is TRBJ1-1, the V gene TRBV7-9, with D uncertain. Trimming stripped 8 bases from V and 5 bases from J, with 9 bases between. From germline, CDR1 is SEHNR and CDR2 FQNEAQ (reference sequence). The CDR3 totals 11 residues. The CDR3 loop reads CASGVVTEAFF. CDR3 DNA: TGTGCCAGCGGGGTGGTAACTGAAGCTTTCTTT.

This clone was found a few times. The chain carries TRBV5-1 and TRBJ1-2; D gene unclear. Trimming removed 0 bases at V and 4 bases at J, with 10 bases between. The CDR3 consists of 14 residues. CDR1 and CDR2 (germline): SGHRS, YFSETQ. CDR3 loop: CASSLASGFYGYTF. The CDR3 coding sequence is TGCGCCAGCAGCTTGGCGTCGGGTTTCTATGGCTACACCTTC.

The chain is built from TRBV9 and TRBJ2-3, with D tentatively TRBD1 or TRBD2 (6 bases each). CDR1 SGDLS and CDR2 YYNGEE come from the germline V gene. This CDR3 region has 14 residues. V lost 0 bases and J 5 bases, leaving 10 bases between the germline ends. The CDR3 sequence: CASSVGGARDTQYF. The CDR3 DNA sequence: TGTGCCAGCAGCGTAGGGGGGGCAAGAGATACGCAGTATTTT.

The chain has TRBV10-1 and TRBJ2-7; D may be TRBD1 or TRBD2 (6 bases each). Trimming took 6 bases from V and 2 from J, leaving 26 bases between them. Germline assignment: CDR1 WNHNN and CDR2 SYGVQD (reference sequence). The CDR3 loop spans 18 amino acids. The CDR3 bases are TGCGCCAGCAGGAGACCCTCTGAGGGGGGCCCACCAGCCTACGAGCAGTACTTC. It yields the protein CASRRPSEGGPPAYEQYF.

This sequence joins TRBV7-9 and TRBJ1-3; D is perhaps TRBD1 (5 bases). Per germline, CDR1 SEHNR and CDR2 FQNEAQ (reference sequence). V was shortened by 5 bases and J by 4 bases, with 15 bases between the two germline ends. This CDR3 has 15 amino acids. CDR3 DNA: TGTGCCAGCAGCGTGATCTGGGACGGCGGAAACACCATATATTTT. Translating it yields CASSVIWDGGNTIYF.

The chain joins TRBV4-1 to TRBJ1-4, with TRBD1 matching over 7 bases. Germline CDR1 MGHRA, CDR2 YSYEKL. This CDR3 is 15 amino acids long. Trimming at V came to 1 base and at J to 9 bases, leaving 8 bases not matched to a gene. The CDR3 reads CASSQGGQLVQKLFF. In DNA form, the CDR3 reads TGCGCCAGCAGCCAAGGGGGACAGTTAGTTCAAAAACTGTTTTTT.

The J gene is TRBJ1-2, the V gene TRBV7-8; D not resolved. Germline V gene sequence: CDR1 SGHVS, CDR2 FQNEAQ. The CDR3 consists of 14 residues. V shed 1 base and J shed 1 base, with 7 bases lying between them. CDR3: CASSLGDNNYGYTF. For the CDR3, the DNA is TGTGCCAGCAGCTTAGGTGACAATAACTATGGCTACACCTTC.

The rearrangement links TRBV3-1 (or the pseudogene TRBV3-2) to TRBJ1-1; the D is unclear. Looked up from germline, CDR1 is LGHDT and CDR2 is YNNKEL (reference sequence). Trimming removed 0 bases from V and 0 bases from J, with 5 bases in between. The CDR3 contains 14 residues. CDR3 DNA: TGTGCCAGCAGCCAAGAAGCCATGAACACTGAAGCTTTCTTT. This sequence encodes CASSQEAMNTEAFF.

This rearrangement joins TRBV7-2 to TRBJ1-6, with TRBD1 as a possible D gene (6 bases). Trimming took off 0 bases at V and 11 bases at J, with 14 bases between the two ends. The germline gives CDR1 SGHTA, CDR2 FQGNSA. The CDR3 loop spans 15 amino acids. In DNA form, the CDR3 reads TGTGCCAGCAGCTTAGCATCAGGGGCAAGGGCACCCCTCCACTTT. This sequence encodes CASSLASGARAPLHF.

The genes are TRBV5-8 and TRBJ2-7; D not certain. The germline gives CDR1 SGHTS, CDR2 YDEGEE. The V end was cut by 1 base, the J end by 6 bases, with 14 bases between. The CDR3 has 14 amino acids. The CDR3 sequence: CASSLFPSGSEQYF. CDR3 sequence (DNA): TGTGCCAGCAGCTTGTTCCCTAGTGGGTCCGAGCAGTACTTC.

A note on this clone: The junction differs from germline at one of its ends, possibly a read error. This chain joins TRBV6-5 and TRBJ2-1, with TRBD2 identical over 8 bases. CDR1 is MNHEY and CDR2 is SVGAGI in the germline V gene. CDR3 length: 12 amino acids. CDR3 DNA sequence: TGTGCCAGCAGAACGCCCGGGACTAGTCTCCTCTTC. It encodes CASRTPGTSLLF.

V gene TRBV7-7 combines with J gene TRBJ2-2; possibly TRBD2 for D (5 bases). This CDR3 spans 17 amino acids. Germline V lookup: CDR1 SSHAT, CDR2 FNYEAQ (reference sequence). Trimming removed 2 bases from V and 4 bases from J, with 17 bases in between. CDR3 amino acids: CASSLTRVDSGTGELFF. The CDR3 nucleotides read TGTGCCAGCAGCTTAACTAGGGTGGATTCGGGCACCGGGGAGCTGTTTTTT.

This clone appeared a single time. The rearrangement links TRBV18 to TRBJ2-7; maybe TRBD1 (7 bases). V was cut by 3 bases and J by 4 bases, with 16 bases left in between. There are 15 residues in the CDR3. Germline loops: CDR1 KGHSH, CDR2 LQKENI. CDR3 DNA sequence: TGTGCCAGCTCACCGGGCAGGGGGGCAGGTTACGAGCAGTACTTC. Protein sequence: CASSPGRGAGYEQYF.

The rearrangement joins TRBV5-4 to TRBJ2-5, with 7 bases lining up with TRBD2. Germline V gene sequence: CDR1 SGHNT, CDR2 YYREEE (reference sequence). The V segment lost 4 bases and the J segment 5 bases; nucleotides outside the gene matches: 8. This CDR3 spans 14 amino acids. The CDR3 bases are TGTGCCAGCAGCCTGGGGGGGGTAACCGAGACCCAGTACTTC. Amino acid sequence: CASSLGGVTETQYF. The complete variable domain, with remaining parts taken from reference TRBV5-4 and TRBJ2-5, reads ETGVTQSPTHLIKTRGQQVTLRCSSQSGHNTVSWYQQALGQGPQFIFQYYREEENGRGNFPPRFSGLQFPNYSSELNVNALELDDSALYLCASSLGGVTETQYFGPGTRLLVL.